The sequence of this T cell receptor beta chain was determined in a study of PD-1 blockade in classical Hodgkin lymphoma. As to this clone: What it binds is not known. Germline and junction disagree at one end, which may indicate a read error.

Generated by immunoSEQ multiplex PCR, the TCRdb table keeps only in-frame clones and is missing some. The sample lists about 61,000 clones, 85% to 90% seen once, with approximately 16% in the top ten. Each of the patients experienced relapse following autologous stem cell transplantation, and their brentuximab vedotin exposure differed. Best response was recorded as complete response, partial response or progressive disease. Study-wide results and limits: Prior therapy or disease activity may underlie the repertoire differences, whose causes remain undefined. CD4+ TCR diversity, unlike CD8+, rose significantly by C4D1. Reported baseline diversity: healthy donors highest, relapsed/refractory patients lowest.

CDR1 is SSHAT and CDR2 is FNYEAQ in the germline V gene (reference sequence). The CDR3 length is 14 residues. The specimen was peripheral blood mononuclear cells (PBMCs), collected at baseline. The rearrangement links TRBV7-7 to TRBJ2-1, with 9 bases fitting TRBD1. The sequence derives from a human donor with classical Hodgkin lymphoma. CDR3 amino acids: CASSFWTGDHEQFF. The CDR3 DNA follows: TGTGCTAGCAGCTTCTGGACAGGGGACCATGAGCAGTTCTTC.